This T cell receptor beta chain was observed in a study of beta chain features in type 1 diabetes. The study reverse transcribed the entire isolated RNA, so it sequenced expressed TCRB transcripts. This table comes from immunoSEQ multiplex PCR, and its TCRdb copy is limited to in-frame clones, with some not included. The sample holds about 160,000 clones, less than 9.5% seen once. From germline, CDR1 is SGDLS and CDR2 YYNGEE. With V trimmed by 4 bases and J by 4 bases, 7 bases remained unmatched. This CDR3 is built from 15 residues. About this clone itself: Its antigen is unidentified.

Study findings and constraints: Naive, central memory and regulatory TCRB repertoires appeared more similar among patients than healthy donors.

Sequencing input: central memory CD4+ T cells from blood. The receptor was isolated from a young woman in good health. The rearrangement links TRBV9 to TRBJ2-2; TRBD1 matches at 7 bases. For the CDR3, the DNA is TGTGCCAGCAGCCCGACAGGGTTGGGCACCGGGGAGCTGTTTTTT. It yields the protein CASSPTGLGTGELFF.